This T cell receptor beta chain comes out of a study of cytomegalovirus exposure and HLA in healthy donors. Whole-study results and caveats: When analyzed later, the rates of TCR association showed variation by HLA locus, with DRB1 the most and HLA-C the fewest. TCR beta sequences reportedly predicted most subjects' HLA-A and HLA-B alleles accurately.

A multiplex PCR was run with 60 Vbeta primers and 13 Jbeta primers. Assay: immunoSEQ multiplex PCR; the TCRdb copy retains only in-frame clones and omits some. The data hold hundreds of thousands of clones, with under 80% observed a single time. In the case of this clone: Its antigen is still unknown.

Per the germline V gene, CDR1 is KGHSH and CDR2 is LQKENI. The CDR3 is 13 amino acids. Trimming left V 0 bases short and J 7 bases short, with 7 bases between. Specimen: PBMCs. J is TRBJ1-5 and V is TRBV18; no reliable D call. This sequence originates from a female donor in good health and CMV-seronegative. This CDR3 reads CASSPPPGQPQHF. The DNA of the CDR3 is TGTGCCAGCTCACCACCGCCAGGCCAGCCCCAGCATTTT. Filled out from reference TRBV18 and TRBJ1-5, the complete variable domain reads NAGVMQNPRHLVRRRGQEARLRCSPMKGHSHVYWYRQLPEEGLKFMVYLQKENIIDESGMPKERFSAEFPKEGPSILRIQQVVRGDSAAYFCASSPPPGQPQHFGDGTRLSIL.